These 18 T cell receptor beta chains share one sample of origin, sequenced in a study of a mutant IDH1 vaccine in newly diagnosed glioma listed by TCRdb under 2021. Preparation of the library involved the immunoSEQ multiplex PCR assay. Held by TCRdb, this immuneACCESS table contains in-frame sequences only and omits some clones. Under half of the omission traces to an unresolved V gene where checked; the cause of the rest is unknown. The sample contains 90,000 to 95,000 clones, around 82% of them found a single time. Of the sample, 7% to 8% falls within the top ten clones. Taken with the paper, the label for time point translates to: baseline, week 1 (first vaccination visit). Per the publication, the treatment or condition label means: pre-vaccination baseline after standard-of-care therapy. The sample in question was PBMCs, obtained from a glioma patient treated with radiotherapy, temozolomide or both. These receptors were collected from a woman in her forties or fifties with glioma.

This clone has a single count. The chain recombines TRBV25-1 with TRBJ1-2; D not resolved. The CDR3 covers 14 residues. From germline, CDR1 is MGHDK and CDR2 SYGVNS. V shed 1 base and J shed 5 bases, with 11 bases lying between them. CDR3 DNA sequence: TGTGCCAGCAGTGAATTCGCCAACGGATATGGCTACACCTTC. Translating it yields CASSEFANGYGYTF.

The CDR3: CASSLAGGLGANVLTF. Here the CDR3 DNA reads TGCGCCAGCAGCTTGGCCGGGGGCCTCGGGGCCAACGTCCTGACTTTC. The chain joins TRBV5-1 to TRBJ2-6; possibly TRBD1 or TRBD2 for D (6 bases each). The CDR3 length is 16 residues. Trimming stripped 0 bases from V and 4 bases from J, with 11 bases between. Germline V gene lookup returns CDR1 SGHRS and CDR2 YFSETQ.

The chain links TRBV5-4 to TRBJ2-1; 7 bases agree with TRBD1. Germline-derived CDR1 and CDR2 are SGHNT and YYREEE (reference sequence). The CDR3 is 14 residues long. J was trimmed by 6 bases and V by 4 bases; bases with no gene match: 7. CDR3 coding DNA: TGTGCCAGCAGCCACAGGGGACAGTTCAATGAGCAGTTCTTC. Translating gives CASSHRGQFNEQFF.

The rearrangement links TRBV5-4 to TRBJ2-7, with 8 positions matching TRBD1. The V gene's germline CDR1 is SGHNT and CDR2 YYREEE (reference sequence). With V trimmed by 2 bases and J by 1 base, 5 bases remained unmatched. The CDR3 runs to 15 residues. Here the CDR3 DNA reads TGTGCCAGCAGCTTTGGGGACAGGATGTCCTACGAGCAGTACTTC. The encoded protein is CASSFGDRMSYEQYF.

Here the CDR3 DNA reads TGTGCCAGCAGCCTAGGGGTTAGTGCTTTCTTT. Translating gives CASSLGVSAFF. The rearrangement links TRBV5-5 to TRBJ1-1; tentatively, D is TRBD1 (5 bases). Germline lookup yields CDR1 SGHKS and CDR2 YYEKEE (reference sequence). The CDR3 has 11 amino acids. With 4 bases removed from V and 11 bases from J, the gap between germline ends came to 12 bases.

V gene TRBV9 combines with J gene TRBJ1-3, with D perhaps matching TRBD1 (6 bases). CDR3 length: 13 amino acids. V was clipped by 3 bases and J by 4 bases, with 8 bases between them. The V gene's germline CDR1 is SGDLS and CDR2 YYNGEE. The CDR3 nucleotides are TGTGCCAGCAGCGGGGGGCCCGGAAACACCATATATTTT. Its translation is CASSGGPGNTIYF.

This clone has a single count. The genes are TRBV9 and TRBJ1-2; D remains ambiguous. CDR3 length: 13 residues. Trimming removed 0 bases from V and 4 bases from J, with 7 bases in between. The V gene's germline CDR1 is SGDLS and CDR2 YYNGEE. CDR3 in amino acids: CASSVDGRYGYTF. CDR3 DNA: TGTGCCAGCAGCGTAGACGGTCGCTATGGCTACACCTTC.

The chain links TRBV6-5 to TRBJ2-7, with 7 positions matching TRBD1. CDR3 length: 14 residues. CDR1 is MNHEY and CDR2 is SVGAGI in the germline V gene. With 0 bases clipped from V and 3 bases from J, the junction kept 2 bases outside the gene matches. This chain's CDR3 is CASSYSTGIYEQYF. The CDR3 coding sequence is TGTGCCAGCAGTTACTCGACAGGGATCTACGAGCAGTACTTC.

The rearrangement uses TRBV7-2 and TRBJ1-2, with 7 nucleotides matching TRBD1. V gave up 2 bases and J gave up 5 bases; unmatched junction bases: 8. The CDR3 is 15 amino acids. Germline CDR1 and CDR2: SGHTA and FQGNSA. The CDR3 coding sequence is TGTGCCAGCAGCTTACGACAGGGAACCCTGTATGGCTACACCTTC. Encoded protein: CASSLRQGTLYGYTF.

The CDR3 region has the DNA TGTGCCAGTAGAGTGACCGGGACAGTAAGTTCAGATACGCAGTATTTT. It codes for CASRVTGTVSSDTQYF. This chain uses TRBV19 with TRBJ2-3, with 7 bases matching TRBD1. Germline lookup yields CDR1 LNHDA and CDR2 SQIVND (reference sequence). The CDR3 spans 16 residues. With V trimmed by 6 bases and J by 4 bases, 13 bases remained unmatched.

The chain recombines TRBV10-3 with TRBJ1-1, with TRBD1 matching over 7 bases. J was trimmed by 2 bases and V by 5 bases; bases with no gene match: 5. This CDR3 is 14 amino acids long. Germline CDR1 is ENHRY and CDR2 is SYGVKD. DNA of the CDR3: TGTGCCATCAGTTCGGGACAGCTTAACACTGAAGCTTTCTTT. Its protein product is CAISSGQLNTEAFF.

The genes are TRBV19 and TRBJ1-1; D ambiguous. Germline CDR1 and CDR2: LNHDA and SQIVND (reference sequence). Between the trimmed V and J ends, which lost 7 bases and 0 bases, there was a span of 15 bases. The CDR3 is 15 residues long. CDR3 DNA sequence: TGTGCCAGTACAGGCGGCCGGACCATGAACACTGAAGCTTTCTTT. Encoded protein: CASTGGRTMNTEAFF.

In nucleotides, the CDR3 is TGTGCCAGCTCACGGGGACAGGGGGTCGACGAGCAGTACTTC. Its protein is CASSRGQGVDEQYF. The V and J genes are TRBV18 and TRBJ2-7, with 11 bases identical to TRBD1. Germline V gene lookup returns CDR1 KGHSH and CDR2 LQKENI. Unmatched junction bases numbered 4, after V lost 4 bases and J lost 5 bases. CDR3 length: 14 amino acids.

The chain uses TRBV5-4 and TRBJ2-7, with D possibly being TRBD1 (6 bases). V was shortened by 2 bases and J by 5 bases, with 17 bases between the two germline ends. This CDR3 contains 15 residues. The germline V gene has CDR1 SGHNT and CDR2 YYREEE (reference sequence). For the CDR3, the DNA is TGTGCCAGCAGCTTCTACAGGCAGGGGTTGAACGAGCAGTACTTC. Encoded protein: CASSFYRQGLNEQYF.

The rearrangement uses TRBV10-3 and TRBJ1-1; D is undetermined. Looked up from germline, CDR1 is ENHRY and CDR2 is SYGVKD. The CDR3 is 13 residues long. V gave up 3 bases and J gave up 12 bases, with 17 bases separating them. CDR3 sequence (DNA): TGTGCCATCAGTGACCCGCGACGGACCGGAACTTTCTTT. It is translated as CAISDPRRTGTFF.

The J gene is TRBJ1-2, the V gene TRBV14; perhaps TRBD1 as D (6 bases). CDR3 length: 14 residues. Germline loops: CDR1 SGHDN, CDR2 FVKESK. The germline V and J ends were trimmed by 2 bases and 8 bases, with 15 bases remaining between them. The CDR3 here is CASSQLQGPFGYTF. CDR3 DNA: TGTGCCAGCAGCCAACTACAGGGCCCCTTCGGCTACACCTTC. The full variable domain, with the rest looked up from reference TRBV14 and TRBJ1-2, is EAGVTQFPSHSVIEKGQTVTLRCDPISGHDNLYWYRRVMGKEIKFLLHFVKESKQDESGMPNNRFLAERTGGTYSTLKVQPAELEDSGVYFCASSQLQGPFGYTFGSGTRLTVV.

This clone appeared once. The rearrangement links TRBV4-3 to TRBJ1-4; D is unresolved. Germline values: CDR1 LGHNA, CDR2 YSLEER. The CDR3 covers 14 residues. V was shortened by 3 bases and J by 3 bases, with 8 bases between the two germline ends. The CDR3 loop is CASSHTEPNEKLFF. In nucleotides, the CDR3 is TGCGCCAGCAGCCATACTGAACCTAATGAAAAACTGTTTTTT.

The chain couples TRBV27 to TRBJ2-7; a possible D gene is TRBD1 (8 bases). V was clipped by 10 bases and J by 5 bases, with 30 bases between them. Germline V gene sequence: CDR1 MNHEY, CDR2 SMNVEV (reference sequence). CDR3 length equals 17 residues. CDR3 DNA sequence: TGTGCCACCAGCGGGATCTTTACAGGGGGTGGGATGGACGAGCAGTACTTC. Its translation is CATSGIFTGGGMDEQYF.